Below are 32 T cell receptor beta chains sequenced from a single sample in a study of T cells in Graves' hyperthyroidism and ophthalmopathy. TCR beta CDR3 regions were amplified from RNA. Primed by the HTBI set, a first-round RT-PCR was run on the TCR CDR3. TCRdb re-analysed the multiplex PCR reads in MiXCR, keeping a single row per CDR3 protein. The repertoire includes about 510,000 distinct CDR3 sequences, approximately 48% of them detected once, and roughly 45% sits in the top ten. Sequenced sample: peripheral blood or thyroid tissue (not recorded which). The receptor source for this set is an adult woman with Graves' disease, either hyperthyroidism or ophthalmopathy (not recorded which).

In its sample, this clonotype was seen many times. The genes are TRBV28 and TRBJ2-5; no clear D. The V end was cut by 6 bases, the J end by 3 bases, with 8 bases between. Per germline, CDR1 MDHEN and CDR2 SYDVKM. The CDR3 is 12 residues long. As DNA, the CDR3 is TGTGCCAGCAGCACCTTTGAAGAGACCCAGTACTTC. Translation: CASSTFEETQYF.

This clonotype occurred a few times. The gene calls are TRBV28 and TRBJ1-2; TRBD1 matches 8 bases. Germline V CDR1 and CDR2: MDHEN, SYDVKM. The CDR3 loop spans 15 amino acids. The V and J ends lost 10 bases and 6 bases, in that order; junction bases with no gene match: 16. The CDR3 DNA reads TGTGCCATCGATTTATCTCGGTCAGGGGGCAATGGCTACACCTTC. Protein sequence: CAIDLSRSGGNGYTF.

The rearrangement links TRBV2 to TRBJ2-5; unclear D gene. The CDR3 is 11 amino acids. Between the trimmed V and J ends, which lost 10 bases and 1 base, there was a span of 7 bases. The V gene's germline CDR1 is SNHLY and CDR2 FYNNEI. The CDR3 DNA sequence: TGTGCCATCGATACCCAAGAGACCCAGTACTTC. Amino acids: CAIDTQETQYF. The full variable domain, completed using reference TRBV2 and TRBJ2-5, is EPEVTQTPSHQVTQMGQEVILRCVPISNHLYFYWYRQILGQKVEFLVSFYNNEISEKSEIFDDQFSVERPDGSNFTLKIRSTKLEDSAMYFCAIDTQETQYFGPGTRLLVL.

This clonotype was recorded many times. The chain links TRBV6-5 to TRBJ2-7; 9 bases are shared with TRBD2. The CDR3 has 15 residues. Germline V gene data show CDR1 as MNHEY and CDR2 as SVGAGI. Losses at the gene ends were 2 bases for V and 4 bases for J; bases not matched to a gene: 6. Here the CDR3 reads CASSYEAGGVYEQYF. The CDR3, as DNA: TGTGCCAGCAGTTACGAAGCGGGAGGCGTGTACGAGCAGTACTTC.

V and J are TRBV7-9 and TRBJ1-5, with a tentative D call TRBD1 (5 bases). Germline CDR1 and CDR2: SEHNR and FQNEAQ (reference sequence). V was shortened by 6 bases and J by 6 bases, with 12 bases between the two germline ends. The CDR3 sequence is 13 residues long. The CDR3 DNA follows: TGTGCCAGCAGGCGGGGCCCCTTTCAGCCCCAGCATTTT. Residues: CASRRGPFQPQHF.

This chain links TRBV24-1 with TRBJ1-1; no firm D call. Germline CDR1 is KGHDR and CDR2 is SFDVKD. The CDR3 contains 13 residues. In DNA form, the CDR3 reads TGTGCTAGTGTTACCCCGGGCCCCCGTGAAGCTTTCTTT. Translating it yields CASVTPGPREAFF.

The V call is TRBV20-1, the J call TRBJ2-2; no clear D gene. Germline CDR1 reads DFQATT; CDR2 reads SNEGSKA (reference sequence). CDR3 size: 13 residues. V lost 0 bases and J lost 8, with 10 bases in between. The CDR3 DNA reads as TGCAGTGCTAGAGACCCCCCGGAGGGGGAGCTGTTTTTT. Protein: CSARDPPEGELFF.

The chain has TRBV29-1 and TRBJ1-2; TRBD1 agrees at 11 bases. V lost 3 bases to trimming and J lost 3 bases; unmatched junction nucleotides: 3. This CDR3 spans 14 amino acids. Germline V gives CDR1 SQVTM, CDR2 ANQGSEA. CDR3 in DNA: TGCAGCGTTGATGGGACAGGGGGAGACTATGGCTACACCTTC. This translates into CSVDGTGGDYGYTF.

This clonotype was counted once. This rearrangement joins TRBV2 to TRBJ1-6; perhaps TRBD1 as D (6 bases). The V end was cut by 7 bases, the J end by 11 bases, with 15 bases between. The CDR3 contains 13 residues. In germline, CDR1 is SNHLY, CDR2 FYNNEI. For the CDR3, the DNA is TGTGCCAGCAAAGGACAGAGGTTAGCACCCCTCCACTTT. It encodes CASKGQRLAPLHF.

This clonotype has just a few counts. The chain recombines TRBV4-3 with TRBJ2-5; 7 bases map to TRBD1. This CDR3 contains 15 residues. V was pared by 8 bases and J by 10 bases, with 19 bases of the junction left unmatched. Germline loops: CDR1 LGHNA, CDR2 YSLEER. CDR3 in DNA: TGCGCCAGCGCCAAGAGAGACAGGGTCCTTTGGGACCAGTACTTC. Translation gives CASAKRDRVLWDQYF.

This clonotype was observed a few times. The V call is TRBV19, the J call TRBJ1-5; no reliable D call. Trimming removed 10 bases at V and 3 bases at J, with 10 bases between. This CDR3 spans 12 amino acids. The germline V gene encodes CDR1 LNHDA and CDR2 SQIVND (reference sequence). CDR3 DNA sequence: TGTGCCACCTCTCGCCCCAATCAGCCCCAGCATTTT. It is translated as CATSRPNQPQHF.

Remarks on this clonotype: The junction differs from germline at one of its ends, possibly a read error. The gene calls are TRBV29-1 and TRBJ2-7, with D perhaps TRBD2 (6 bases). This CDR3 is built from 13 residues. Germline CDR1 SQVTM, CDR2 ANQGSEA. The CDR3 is CSVTGLPNYEQCF. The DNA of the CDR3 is TGCAGCGTTACAGGACTACCTAACTACGAGCAGTGCTTC.

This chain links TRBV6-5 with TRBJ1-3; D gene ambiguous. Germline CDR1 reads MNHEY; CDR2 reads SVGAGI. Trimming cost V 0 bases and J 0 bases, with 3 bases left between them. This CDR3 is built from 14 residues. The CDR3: CASSYSSSGNTIYF. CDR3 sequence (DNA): TGTGCCAGCAGTTACTCAAGCTCTGGAAACACCATATATTTT.

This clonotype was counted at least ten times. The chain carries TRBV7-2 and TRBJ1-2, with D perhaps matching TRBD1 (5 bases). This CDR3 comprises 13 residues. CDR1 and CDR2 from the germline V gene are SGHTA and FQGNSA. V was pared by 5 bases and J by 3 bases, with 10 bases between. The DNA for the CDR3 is TGTGCCAGCAGCCCGTTAGGGGACTATGGCTACACCTTC. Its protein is CASSPLGDYGYTF.

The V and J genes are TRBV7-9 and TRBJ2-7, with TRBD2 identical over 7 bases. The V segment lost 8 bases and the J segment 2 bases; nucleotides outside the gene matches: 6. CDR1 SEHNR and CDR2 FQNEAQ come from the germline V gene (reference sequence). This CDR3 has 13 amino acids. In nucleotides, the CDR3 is TGTGCCAGCGGCAACGGGGGGACCTACGAGCAGTACTTC. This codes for CASGNGGTYEQYF. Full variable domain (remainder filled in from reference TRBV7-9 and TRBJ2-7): DTGVSQNPRHKITKRGQNVTFRCDPISEHNRLYWYRQTLGQGPEFLTYFQNEAQLEKSRLLSDRFSAERPKGSFSTLEIQRTEQGDSAMYLCASGNGGTYEQYFGPGTRLTVT.

This CDR3 is CASSTWTPLKPGSYEQYF. The CDR3 DNA follows: TGTGCCAGCAGTACATGGACCCCTCTCAAACCTGGGTCCTACGAGCAGTACTTC. V gene TRBV12-3 or TRBV12-4 combines with J gene TRBJ2-7; D is unresolved. There are 18 residues in the CDR3. Trimming cost V 5 bases and J 1 base, with 24 bases left between them.

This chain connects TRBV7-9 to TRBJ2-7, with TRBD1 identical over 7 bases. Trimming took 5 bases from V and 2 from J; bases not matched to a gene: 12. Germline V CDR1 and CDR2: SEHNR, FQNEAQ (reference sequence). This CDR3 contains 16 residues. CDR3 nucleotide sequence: TGTGCCAGCAGCGAACCGGGACAGTCTCTCCCCTACGAGCAGTACTTC. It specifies CASSEPGQSLPYEQYF.

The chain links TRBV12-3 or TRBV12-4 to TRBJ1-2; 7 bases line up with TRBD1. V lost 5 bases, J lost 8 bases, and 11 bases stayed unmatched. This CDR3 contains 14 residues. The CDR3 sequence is CASSPGQLFRGYTF. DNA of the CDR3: TGTGCCAGCAGTCCGGGACAGCTGTTTCGAGGCTACACCTTC.

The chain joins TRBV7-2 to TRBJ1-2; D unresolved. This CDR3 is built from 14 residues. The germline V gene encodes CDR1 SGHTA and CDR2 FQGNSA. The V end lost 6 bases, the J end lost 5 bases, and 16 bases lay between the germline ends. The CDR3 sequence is CASRDASWAYGYTF. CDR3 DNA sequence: TGTGCCAGCAGGGATGCTTCCTGGGCTTATGGCTACACCTTC.

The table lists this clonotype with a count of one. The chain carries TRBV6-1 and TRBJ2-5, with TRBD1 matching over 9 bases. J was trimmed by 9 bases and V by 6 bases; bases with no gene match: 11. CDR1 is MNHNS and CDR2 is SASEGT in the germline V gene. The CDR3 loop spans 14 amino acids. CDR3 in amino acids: CASSPGTGIQPQYF. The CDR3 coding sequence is TGTGCCAGCAGCCCCGGGACAGGGATTCAGCCCCAGTACTTC.

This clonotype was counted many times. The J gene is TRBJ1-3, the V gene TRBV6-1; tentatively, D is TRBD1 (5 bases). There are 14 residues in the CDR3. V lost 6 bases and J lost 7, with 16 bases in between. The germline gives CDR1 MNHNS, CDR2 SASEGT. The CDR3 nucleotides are TGTGCCAGCAGGGAGGGACTTTTAGGGAACACCATATATTTT. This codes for CASREGLLGNTIYF.

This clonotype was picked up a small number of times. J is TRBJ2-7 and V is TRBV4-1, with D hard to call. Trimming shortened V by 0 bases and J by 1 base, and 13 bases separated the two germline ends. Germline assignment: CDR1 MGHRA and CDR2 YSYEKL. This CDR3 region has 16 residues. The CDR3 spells CASSQERTGGSYEQYF. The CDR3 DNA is TGCGCCAGCAGCCAAGAACGAACGGGCGGTTCCTACGAGCAGTACTTC.

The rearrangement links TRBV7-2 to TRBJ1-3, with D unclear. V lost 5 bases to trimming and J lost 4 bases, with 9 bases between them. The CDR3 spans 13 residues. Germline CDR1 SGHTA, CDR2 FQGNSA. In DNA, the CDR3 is TGTGCCAGCAGCAGGGAAGCGGGAAACACCATATATTTT. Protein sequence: CASSREAGNTIYF.

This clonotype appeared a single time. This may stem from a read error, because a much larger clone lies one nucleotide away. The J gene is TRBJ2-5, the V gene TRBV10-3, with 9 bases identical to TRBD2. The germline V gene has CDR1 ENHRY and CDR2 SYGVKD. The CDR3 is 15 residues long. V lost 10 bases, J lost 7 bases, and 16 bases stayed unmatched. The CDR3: CASRGDSGSGGTQYF. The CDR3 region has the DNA TGTGCCAGCAGGGGGGATAGCGGGAGTGGGGGGACCCAGTACTTC.

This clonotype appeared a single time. CDR3 nucleotide sequence: TGCGCCAGCAGCCCCCGAGGCGTATCTAATGAAAAACTGTTTTTT. This codes for CASSPRGVSNEKLFF. The chain has TRBV5-1 and TRBJ1-4; no definite D call. Germline loops: CDR1 SGHRS, CDR2 YFSETQ. This CDR3 has 15 residues. Trimming shortened V by 4 bases and J by 3 bases, and 13 bases separated the two germline ends.

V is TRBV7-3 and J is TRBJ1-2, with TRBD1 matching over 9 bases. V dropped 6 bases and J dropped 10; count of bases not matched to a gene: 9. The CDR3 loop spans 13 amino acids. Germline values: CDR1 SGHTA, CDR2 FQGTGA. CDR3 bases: TGTGCCAGCAGTCCGGGACAGGGAGAGGCCTACACCTTC. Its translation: CASSPGQGEAYTF.

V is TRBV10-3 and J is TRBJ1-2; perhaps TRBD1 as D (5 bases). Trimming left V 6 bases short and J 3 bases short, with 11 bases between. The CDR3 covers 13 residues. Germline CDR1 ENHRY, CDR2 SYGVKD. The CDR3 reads CAISGGFYYGYTF. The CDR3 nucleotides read TGTGCCATCAGCGGGGGGTTTTACTATGGCTACACCTTC.

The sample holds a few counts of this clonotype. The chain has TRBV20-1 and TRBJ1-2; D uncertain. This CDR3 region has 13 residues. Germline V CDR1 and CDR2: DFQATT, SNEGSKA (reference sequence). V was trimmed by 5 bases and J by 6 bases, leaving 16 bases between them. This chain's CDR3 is CSAAGPWNDGYTF. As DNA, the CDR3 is TGCAGTGCTGCCGGACCCTGGAACGATGGCTACACCTTC.

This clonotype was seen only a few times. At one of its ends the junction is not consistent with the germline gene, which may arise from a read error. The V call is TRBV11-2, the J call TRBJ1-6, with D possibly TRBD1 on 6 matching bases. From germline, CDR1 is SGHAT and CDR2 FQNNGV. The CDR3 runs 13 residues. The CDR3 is CASSHGQNSPLHF. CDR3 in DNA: TGCGCCAGCAGCCACGGACAGAATTCACCCCTCCACTTT.

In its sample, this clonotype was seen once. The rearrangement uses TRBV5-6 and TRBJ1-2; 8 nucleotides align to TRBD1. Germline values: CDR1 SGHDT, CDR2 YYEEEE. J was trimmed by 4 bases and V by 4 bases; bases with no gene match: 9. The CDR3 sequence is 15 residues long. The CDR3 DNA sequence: TGTGCCAGCAGCCACCCTGGGACAGGTGCCTATGGCTACACCTTC. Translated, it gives CASSHPGTGAYGYTF.

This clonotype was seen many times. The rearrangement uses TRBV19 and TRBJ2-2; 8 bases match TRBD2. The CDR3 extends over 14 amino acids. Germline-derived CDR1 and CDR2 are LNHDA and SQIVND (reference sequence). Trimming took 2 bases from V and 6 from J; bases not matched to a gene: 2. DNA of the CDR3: TGTGCCAGTAGTATAATAGCGGGATCCGGGGAGCTGTTTTTT. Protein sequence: CASSIIAGSGELFF.

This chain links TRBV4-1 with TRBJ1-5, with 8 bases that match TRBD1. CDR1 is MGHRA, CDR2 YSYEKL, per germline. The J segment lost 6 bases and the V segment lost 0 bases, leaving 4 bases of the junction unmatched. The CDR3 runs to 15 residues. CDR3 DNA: TGCGCCAGCAGCCAAGATGGACAGGGAGTTCAGCCCCAGCATTTT. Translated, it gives CASSQDGQGVQPQHF.